The source of this T cell receptor beta chain is a study of CXCR3-negative and CXCR3-positive naive CD8 T cells (dated by TCRdb to between 2018 and 2020). Background for the entire study: About 135 million TRB reads were obtained in total, roughly 1.5 +/- 0.3 million reads per library. Diversity and physicochemical repertoire analyses were performed on about 12 donors pooled from two independent experiments. For the TRBV-TRBJ cluster analysis, the naive subsets came from 5 donors, while the memory cells came from 3 donors.

Sequencing used a NextSeq 550. The Human TCR Profiling Kit (MiLaboratory) was used to make UMI-labeled 5' RACE TRB cDNA libraries. cDNA synthesis used the entire amount of extracted RNA, and PCR amplification then used the entire amount of cDNA produced. Libraries were prepared in parallel using an identical number of PCR cycles. Per the original workflow: MIGEC and MiXCR extracted about 50,000 +/- 10,000 unique UMI-labeled TRB cDNA molecules per library, requiring at least two reads per UMI. On average, each library contained about 40,000 +/- 10,000 functional in-frame TRB CDR3 nucleotide clonotypes without stop codons. After downsampling to 5000 UMI-labeled TRB molecules per sample, diversity metrics such as normalized Shannon-Wiener and Chao1 were calculated in VDJtools. Clonotype-size-weighted physicochemical properties of the central five CDR3 residues (interaction energy, strength, volume and Kidera factor 4) were computed in VDJtools. Through TCRdb reprocessing, the reads give one entry per CDR3 protein sequence; DNA is omitted. The V and J calls come from TCRdb's annotation, not from the publication. This sample's table contains some 130,000 distinct CDR3 sequences. The ten biggest clones cover 0.45% to 0.55% of the sample.

Beyond this particular receptor, the publication reports: Freshly isolated PBMCs were used for most assays because CXCR3 expression partially decreased after cryopreservation. Both naive subsets had comparably high repertoire diversity, while memory CD8+ T cells had much lower repertoire diversity. TRB CDR3s from CXCR3-positive naive cells showed higher hydrophobicity (lower Kidera factor 4), lower energy, and higher strength and volume indices than CXCR3-negative naive cells. Similar TRBV-TRBJ usage was shown by naive CXCR3-negative and CXCR3-positive cells from the same donor, whereas distinct patterns were shown by memory cells. Because surface CD5, which is linked to self-reactivity in mice, was comparable between the naive subsets, TCR interaction strength was also inferred from TRB CDR3 physicochemical properties.

As regards this clonotype: It has no known antigen specificity.

Each CD8+ T cell subset was flow-sorted in triplicate, and some 310,000 cells per subset were placed directly into RLT lysis buffer. To exclude memory contaminants, naive CD8+ T cells were stringently defined as CD45RO-CCR7+CD27+CD95-. Peripheral blood mononuclear cells were isolated from buffy coats using standard density gradient centrifugation. A FACSAria III was used to flow-sort naive CD8+ T cells into CXCR3-negative and CXCR3-positive populations. Total RNA was extracted from sorted cells with an RNeasy Mini Kit. Sample: naive CXCR3- CD8+ T cells from blood. In light of the paper, this sample's cell subset or site label describes: CD45RO-CCR7+CD27+CD95- naive CD8+ T cells lacking CXCR3 (TNR3-). The TCR sequence derives from a human donor in good health. Some clones in this sample may be carry-over from other donors' samples.

This receptor carries the CDR3 CASSYSLDRGLSYNEQFF. The chain uses TRBV12-3 or TRBV12-4 and TRBJ2-1; there is no DNA to check the TCRdb D call of TRBD1. From cysteine to phenylalanine, the CDR3 is 18 amino acids long. This entry has no DNA.